One and the same sample provided the 30 T cell receptor beta chains below, sequenced in a study of T cell responses to AZD1222 COVID-19 vaccine. Libraries were prepared by immunoSEQ multiplex PCR; TCRdb keeps only in-frame clonotypes and omits some of them. The sample yields fewer than 150,000 clones, 70% to 90% seen once. Material: peripheral blood, obtained on day 0 of AZD1222 vaccination. These receptors originate from an adult in good health.

For this clone: A read error may produce the germline difference seen at one junction end. The chain is built from TRBV3-1 (or the pseudogene TRBV3-2) and TRBJ1-3, with TRBD1 as a possible D gene (5 bases). Germline V gene data show CDR1 as LGHDT and CDR2 as YNNKEL (reference sequence). This CDR3 has 18 residues. Here the CDR3 DNA reads TGTGCCAGCAACCAATCGGGGCGCGGTTTTTACTCTGGAAACACCATATATTTT. It specifies CASNQSGRGFYSGNTIYF.

The rearrangement joins TRBV15 to TRBJ1-4; TRBD1 agrees at 9 bases. This CDR3 region has 15 residues. Germline V gene sequence: CDR1 LNHNV, CDR2 YYDKDF (reference sequence). The trim removed 5 bases at V and 7 bases at J, leaving 8 bases unmatched. CDR3 sequence (DNA): TGTGCCACCAGCGGGGGACAGGGCGAACGTGAAAAACTGTTTTTT. This encodes CATSGGQGEREKLFF.

The CDR3 is CASSVPTSYNSPLHF. In DNA form, the CDR3 reads TGTGCCAGCAGTGTACCTACGTCTTATAATTCACCCCTCCACTTT. The rearrangement links TRBV6-2 or TRBV6-3 to TRBJ1-6; D is ambiguous. Trimming removed 5 bases at V and 4 bases at J, with 12 bases between. There are 15 residues in the CDR3. Germline V gives CDR1 MNHEY, CDR2 SVGEGT.

This rearrangement joins TRBV5-1 to TRBJ2-1; TRBD2 matches 9 bases. The CDR3 extends over 13 amino acids. V was pared by 2 bases and J by 6 bases, with 0 bases of the junction left unmatched. Germline CDR1 and CDR2: SGHRS and YFSETQ. CDR3 bases: TGCGCCAGCAGCTTTAGCGGGGGCAATGAGCAGTTCTTC. This encodes CASSFSGGNEQFF. The full variable domain, in which reference TRBV5-1 and TRBJ2-1 provide the parts outside the CDR3, is KAGVTQTPRYLIKTRGQQVTLSCSPISGHRSVSWYQQTPGQGLQFLFEYFSETQRNKGNFPGRFSGRQFSNSRSEMNVSTLELGDSALYLCASSFSGGNEQFFGPGTRLTVL.

The sample holds a few counts of this clone. As DNA, the CDR3 is TGTGCCAGCACCCCCCCCGGGGGGCTCACTGAAGCTTTCTTT. It translates to CASTPPGGLTEAFF. The chain uses TRBV28 and TRBJ1-1, with a weak D call TRBD1 (6 bases). The CDR3 extends over 14 amino acids. From germline, CDR1 is MDHEN and CDR2 SYDVKM. V dropped 7 bases and J dropped 4 bases, with 16 bases sitting between them.

This clone occurred once. This chain links TRBV7-2 with TRBJ1-6; D is undetermined. Deletions cut 7 bases from V and 7 bases from J, with 17 bases between. The germline gives CDR1 SGHTA, CDR2 FQGNSA. The CDR3 has 15 amino acids. The CDR3 DNA sequence: TGTGCCAGCACCCCCACCGGGATTGAAAATTCACCCCTCCACTTT. It yields the protein CASTPTGIENSPLHF.

This chain joins TRBV7-2 and TRBJ2-1; D is unresolved. Germline CDR1 reads SGHTA; CDR2 reads FQGNSA. CDR3 length: 14 residues. V lost 1 base, J lost 7 bases, and 11 bases lay in between. CDR3 residues: CASSLDPWVNEQFF. For the CDR3, the DNA is TGTGCCAGCAGCTTAGATCCGTGGGTGAATGAGCAGTTCTTC.

This chain uses TRBV7-9 with TRBJ2-7; D uncertain. V lost 4 bases to trimming and J lost 0 bases, with 10 bases between them. The germline CDR1 and CDR2 sequences are SEHNR and FQNEAQ (reference sequence). The CDR3 consists of 14 residues. The CDR3 sequence: CASSSPRYSYEQYF. The DNA of the CDR3 is TGTGCCAGCAGCTCGCCGAGGTACTCCTACGAGCAGTACTTC.

The chain combines TRBV7-9 with TRBJ2-3; possible D gene TRBD2, 5 bases. V was shortened by 1 base and J by 14 bases, with 13 bases between the two germline ends. Germline V lookup: CDR1 SEHNR, CDR2 FQNEAQ (reference sequence). CDR3 length equals 12 residues. CDR3 loop: CASSLDPRGAYF. Here the CDR3 DNA reads TGTGCCAGCAGCTTAGATCCACGGGGTGCGTATTTT. The full variable domain, with the rest looked up from reference TRBV7-9 and TRBJ2-3, is DTGVSQNPRHKITKRGQNVTFRCDPISEHNRLYWYRQTLGQGPEFLTYFQNEAQLEKSRLLSDRFSAERPKGSFSTLEIQRTEQGDSAMYLCASSLDPRGAYFGPGTRLTVL.

The rearrangement links TRBV27 to TRBJ1-3, with a tentative D call TRBD1 (6 bases). Trimming left V 8 bases short and J 4 bases short, with 15 bases between. This CDR3 region has 14 residues. Germline CDR1 and CDR2: MNHEY and SMNVEV (reference sequence). The CDR3 spells CASWTRGAGNTIYF. The CDR3 nucleotides are TGTGCCAGCTGGACCAGGGGTGCCGGAAACACCATATATTTT.

This clone was picked up a small number of times. This chain uses TRBV10-3 with TRBJ2-3, with 9 nucleotides matching TRBD2. The CDR3 is made up of 14 amino acids. Germline V gene sequence: CDR1 ENHRY, CDR2 SYGVKD. The V gene end was trimmed by 6 bases and the J gene end by 4 bases; junction bases not matched to a gene: 5. In DNA form, the CDR3 reads TGTGCCATCAGGGCGGGAGGGGACGCAGATACGCAGTATTTT. As protein: CAIRAGGDADTQYF.

The CDR3 DNA follows: TGTGCCAGCAGCATCGGGGACTGGAACACTGAAGCTTTCTTT. Translated: CASSIGDWNTEAFF. V usage is TRBV7-9 and J usage is TRBJ1-1; TRBD1 is a possible D gene (5 bases). Germline values: CDR1 SEHNR, CDR2 FQNEAQ (reference sequence). Trimming shortened V by 5 bases and J by 1 base, and 11 bases separated the two germline ends. This CDR3 spans 14 amino acids.

The rearrangement uses TRBV25-1 and TRBJ1-1; no definite D call. There are 15 residues in the CDR3. Germline CDR1 is MGHDK and CDR2 is SYGVNS. Between the trimmed V and J ends, which lost 1 base and 6 bases, there was a span of 15 bases. The CDR3 nucleotides are TGTGCCAGCAGTGAATTAAGCTTCGGGGAACCTGAAGCTTTCTTT. Translating it yields CASSELSFGEPEAFF.

This rearrangement joins TRBV7-6 to TRBJ2-7, with D possibly matching TRBD1 (6 bases). The CDR3 totals 15 residues. The V end lost 5 bases, the J end lost 2 bases, and 16 bases lay between the germline ends. Germline CDR1 reads SGHVS; CDR2 reads FNYEAQ. The CDR3 bases are TGTGCCAGCAGCACTTACAGGGTTGATCCCTACGAGCAGTACTTC. Its translation is CASSTYRVDPYEQYF.

The V call is TRBV30, the J call TRBJ2-2; the match to TRBD2 covers 14 bases. This CDR3 comprises 15 residues. V gave up 5 bases and J gave up 6 bases; unmatched junction bases: 5. Germline CDR1 GTSNPN, CDR2 SVGIG (reference sequence). CDR3 in amino acids: CAWGGGLAGAGELFF. The CDR3 DNA reads as TGTGCCTGGGGTGGGGGACTAGCGGGAGCCGGGGAGCTGTTTTTT.

For the CDR3, the DNA is TGTGCCAGCAAACCCGGTATTTATGGGGATACGCAGTATTTT. This sequence encodes CASKPGIYGDTQYF. The V gene is TRBV6-5, the J gene TRBJ2-3; D is unresolved. Germline CDR1 is MNHEY and CDR2 is SVGAGI. Deletions cut 7 bases from V and 6 bases from J, with 17 bases between. The CDR3 length is 14 residues.

The genes are TRBV10-3 and TRBJ2-7; D may be TRBD2 (8 bases). Germline CDR1 and CDR2: ENHRY and SYGVKD. There are 16 residues in the CDR3. The ends were cut back, 4 bases at V and 5 bases at J, with 21 bases in the middle. The chain's CDR3 is CAISVGRGGQTHEQYF. The CDR3 DNA reads as TGTGCCATCAGTGTAGGCCGGGGGGGACAGACACACGAGCAGTACTTC.

The chain joins TRBV4-1 to TRBJ1-4; 8 nucleotides line up with TRBD1. CDR3 length: 15 amino acids. From germline, CDR1 is MGHRA and CDR2 YSYEKL. Trimming cost V 3 bases and J 2 bases; bases outside gene matches: 2. The CDR3 protein is CASSQQGATNEKLFF. The CDR3 DNA sequence: TGCGCCAGCAGCCAGCAGGGGGCCACTAATGAAAAACTGTTTTTT.

This clone was seen just once. This chain links TRBV9 with TRBJ2-1, with TRBD2 as a possible D gene (5 bases). The germline V gene has CDR1 SGDLS and CDR2 YYNGEE. This CDR3 is 15 amino acids long. V was trimmed by 4 bases and J by 1 base, leaving 12 bases between them. CDR3 nucleotide sequence: TGTGCCAGCAGCCTCCGGACTGGATCCTACAATGAGCAGTTCTTC. It encodes CASSLRTGSYNEQFF.

This chain connects TRBV9 to TRBJ1-2; TRBD1 is a possible D gene (5 bases). Looked up from germline, CDR1 is SGDLS and CDR2 is YYNGEE. Trimming removed 2 bases from V and 2 bases from J, with 16 bases in between. This CDR3 comprises 16 residues. The CDR3 sequence is CASSVFPDSLNYGYTF. DNA for the CDR3: TGTGCCAGCAGCGTGTTCCCCGACAGTCTCAACTATGGCTACACCTTC.

The chain couples TRBV5-6 to TRBJ1-4; D not certain. Germline V CDR1 and CDR2: SGHDT, YYEEEE. Trimming took off 3 bases at V and 8 bases at J, with 8 bases between the two ends. The CDR3 is made up of 12 amino acids. The CDR3 DNA sequence: TGTGCCAGCAGCTCGGGCCCAGAAAAACTGTTTTTT. It specifies CASSSGPEKLFF.

The rearrangement links TRBV4-3 to TRBJ2-5; 8 bases match TRBD2. Looked up from germline, CDR1 is LGHNA and CDR2 is YSLEER. With 5 bases clipped from V and 2 bases from J, the junction kept 13 bases outside the gene matches. CDR3 size: 17 residues. The CDR3 protein is CASSLSRTASGQETQYF. The CDR3 DNA sequence: TGCGCCAGCAGCTTATCAAGGACGGCTAGCGGGCAAGAGACCCAGTACTTC.

This chain uses TRBV7-2 with TRBJ2-7; 11 bases agree with TRBD2. Germline V CDR1 and CDR2: SGHTA, FQGNSA. This CDR3 spans 15 amino acids. J gave up 3 bases and V 6 bases, and 7 bases lay outside the gene matches. The chain's CDR3 is CASSHLAGGSYEQYF. The DNA of the CDR3 is TGTGCCAGCAGTCACCTAGCGGGGGGAAGCTACGAGCAGTACTTC.

The chain links TRBV21-1 to TRBJ1-2. TRBV21-1 is a recognized pseudogene. There are 14 residues in the CDR3. The CDR3 bases are TGTGCCAGCAGCAAAGAGGAGTTCAACTATGGCTACACCTTC. Encoded protein: CASSKEEFNYGYTF.

This sequence joins TRBV7-6 and TRBJ1-1; D gene ambiguous. The CDR3 runs 16 residues. The germline gives CDR1 SGHVS, CDR2 FNYEAQ. V was trimmed by 5 bases and J by 5 bases, leaving 21 bases between them. CDR3 bases: TGTGCCAGCAGCCCCAGACTGGGCCTGACGGTAACTGAAGCTTTCTTT. It translates to CASSPRLGLTVTEAFF.

The chain couples TRBV14 to TRBJ2-5; D call uncertain. The CDR3 runs 13 residues. Per the germline V gene, CDR1 is SGHDN and CDR2 is FVKESK. V lost 1 base to trimming and J lost 7 bases, with 10 bases between them. The CDR3 here is CASSQGTRATQYF. CDR3 DNA sequence: TGTGCCAGCAGCCAAGGGACCCGTGCGACCCAGTACTTC.

The chain links TRBV7-8 to TRBJ1-2; tentatively, D is TRBD1 (6 bases). Germline loops: CDR1 SGHVS, CDR2 FQNEAQ. The V end was cut by 0 bases, the J end by 1 base, with 15 bases between. The CDR3 runs to 17 residues. DNA for the CDR3: TGTGCCAGCAGCTTAGCGAAGGACAGCAGATTTAACTATGGCTACACCTTC. The encoded protein is CASSLAKDSRFNYGYTF.

The chain couples TRBV7-2 to TRBJ2-5; no clear D gene. Trimming pared 5 bases from V and 4 bases from J, leaving 5 bases between. Germline V CDR1 and CDR2: SGHTA, FQGNSA. The CDR3 is 11 amino acids. CDR3 bases: TGTGCCAGCAGCCTATTAGAGACCCAGTACTTC. Its translation is CASSLLETQYF.

The chain joins TRBV5-1 to TRBJ2-3, with D perhaps TRBD2 (6 bases). The CDR3 has 15 amino acids. Germline CDR1 SGHRS, CDR2 YFSETQ. V lost 3 bases and J 0 bases, leaving 11 bases between the germline ends. The DNA for the CDR3 is TGCGCCAGCAGCTCCCGGGGGACTAGCACAGATACGCAGTATTTT. Translating gives CASSSRGTSTDTQYF.

The genes are TRBV6-5 and TRBJ1-2; possibly TRBD1 for D (5 bases). V lost 11 bases and J lost 2, with 18 bases in between. CDR1 is MNHEY and CDR2 is SVGAGI in the germline V gene. The CDR3 is made up of 14 amino acids. The DNA of the CDR3 is TGTGCCTCTGGGTGGGGGACGGGGAACTATGGCTACACCTTC. It is translated as CASGWGTGNYGYTF.